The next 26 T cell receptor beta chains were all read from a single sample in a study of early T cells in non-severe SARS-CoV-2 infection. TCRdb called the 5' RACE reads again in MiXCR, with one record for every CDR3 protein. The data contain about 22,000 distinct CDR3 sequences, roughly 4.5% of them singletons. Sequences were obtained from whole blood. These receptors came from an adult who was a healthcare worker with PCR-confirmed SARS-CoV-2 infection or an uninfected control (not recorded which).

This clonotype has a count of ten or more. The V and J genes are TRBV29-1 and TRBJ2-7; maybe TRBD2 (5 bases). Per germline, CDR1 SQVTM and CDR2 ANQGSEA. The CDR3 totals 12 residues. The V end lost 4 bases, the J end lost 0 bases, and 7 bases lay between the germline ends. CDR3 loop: CSVGGGSYEQYF. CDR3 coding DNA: TGCAGCGTTGGTGGAGGCTCCTACGAGCAGTACTTC.

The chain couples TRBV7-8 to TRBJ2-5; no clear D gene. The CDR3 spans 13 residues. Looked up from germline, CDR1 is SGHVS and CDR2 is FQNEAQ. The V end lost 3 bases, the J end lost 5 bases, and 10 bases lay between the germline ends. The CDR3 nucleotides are TGTGCCAGCAGCTTGCAGGCAGAGGAGACCCAGTACTTC. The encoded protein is CASSLQAEETQYF.

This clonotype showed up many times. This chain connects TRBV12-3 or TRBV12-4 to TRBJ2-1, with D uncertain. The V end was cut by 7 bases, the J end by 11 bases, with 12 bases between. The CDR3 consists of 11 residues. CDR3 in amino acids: CASTMGLQQFF. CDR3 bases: TGTGCCAGCACTATGGGCCTCCAGCAGTTCTTC.

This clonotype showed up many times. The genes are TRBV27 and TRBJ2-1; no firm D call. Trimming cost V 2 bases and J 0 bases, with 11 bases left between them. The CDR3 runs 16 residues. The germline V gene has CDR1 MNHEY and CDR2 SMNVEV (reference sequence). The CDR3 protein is CASSLQAISSYNEQFF. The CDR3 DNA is TGTGCCAGCAGTTTACAGGCGATTAGCTCCTACAATGAGCAGTTCTTC.

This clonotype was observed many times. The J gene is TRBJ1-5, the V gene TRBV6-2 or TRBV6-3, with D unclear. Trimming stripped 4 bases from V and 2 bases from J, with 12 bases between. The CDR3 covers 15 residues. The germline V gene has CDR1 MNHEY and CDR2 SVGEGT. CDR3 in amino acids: CASSLSQNRNQPQHF. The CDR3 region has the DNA TGTGCCAGCAGTTTAAGCCAGAATCGCAATCAGCCCCAGCATTTT.

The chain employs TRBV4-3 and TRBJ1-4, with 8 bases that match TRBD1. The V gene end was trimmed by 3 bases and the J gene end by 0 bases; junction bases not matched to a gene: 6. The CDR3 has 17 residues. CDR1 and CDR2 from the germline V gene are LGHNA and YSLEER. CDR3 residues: CASSHTGTGATNEKLFF. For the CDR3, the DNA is TGCGCCAGCAGCCATACCGGGACAGGAGCAACTAATGAAAAACTGTTTTTT.

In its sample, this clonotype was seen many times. For the CDR3, the DNA is TGTGCCAGCAGTGAATGGGAACTCTATGGCTACACCTTC. Residues: CASSEWELYGYTF. The chain employs TRBV2 and TRBJ1-2; D ambiguous. Germline V gene lookup returns CDR1 SNHLY and CDR2 FYNNEI. There are 13 residues in the CDR3. Trimming removed 2 bases from V and 4 bases from J, with 8 bases in between.

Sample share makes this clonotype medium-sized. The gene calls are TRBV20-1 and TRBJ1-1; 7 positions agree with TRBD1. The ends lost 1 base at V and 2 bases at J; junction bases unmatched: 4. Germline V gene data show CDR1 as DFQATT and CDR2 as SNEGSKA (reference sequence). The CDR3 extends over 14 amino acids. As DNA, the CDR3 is TGCAGTGCTAGAGTTGCAGGGGGTAACACTGAAGCTTTCTTT. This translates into CSARVAGGNTEAFF.

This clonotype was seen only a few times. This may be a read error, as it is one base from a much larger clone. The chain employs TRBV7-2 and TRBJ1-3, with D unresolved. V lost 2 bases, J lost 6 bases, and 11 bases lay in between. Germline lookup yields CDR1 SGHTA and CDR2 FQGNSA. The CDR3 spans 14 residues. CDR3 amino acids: CASSLNGPENTIYF. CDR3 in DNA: TGTGCCAGCAGCTTAAACGGGCCTGAAAACACCATATATTTT.

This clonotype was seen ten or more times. The CDR3 DNA follows: TGTGCCAGCAGCTTAGGGCCTGCAGATACGCAGTATTTT. Its protein is CASSLGPADTQYF. The chain links TRBV5-6 to TRBJ2-3; unclear D gene. Germline loops: CDR1 SGHDT, CDR2 YYEEEE. Trimming took 2 bases from V and 4 from J, leaving 8 bases between them. CDR3 length: 13 amino acids.

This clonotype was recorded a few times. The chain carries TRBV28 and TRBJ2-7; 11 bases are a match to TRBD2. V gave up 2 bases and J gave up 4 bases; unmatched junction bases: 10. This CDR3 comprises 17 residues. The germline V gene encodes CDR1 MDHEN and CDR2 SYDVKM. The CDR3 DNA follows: TGTGCCAGCAGTTTACCCTCGCTCACTAGCGGGGGTTACGAGCAGTACTTC. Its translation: CASSLPSLTSGGYEQYF.

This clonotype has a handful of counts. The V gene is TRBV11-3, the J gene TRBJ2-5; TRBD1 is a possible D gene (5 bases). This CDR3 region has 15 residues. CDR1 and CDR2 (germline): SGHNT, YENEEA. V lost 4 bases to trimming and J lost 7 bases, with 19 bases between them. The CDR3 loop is CASSSDTKTRGTQYF. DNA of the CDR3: TGTGCCAGCAGCTCGGACACAAAGACGAGAGGGACCCAGTACTTC.

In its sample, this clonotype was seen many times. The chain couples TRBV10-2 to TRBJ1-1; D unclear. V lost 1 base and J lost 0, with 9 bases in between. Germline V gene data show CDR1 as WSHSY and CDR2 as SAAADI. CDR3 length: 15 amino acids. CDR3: CASSEWADMNTEAFF. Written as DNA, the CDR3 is TGCGCCAGCAGTGAGTGGGCCGACATGAACACTGAAGCTTTCTTT.

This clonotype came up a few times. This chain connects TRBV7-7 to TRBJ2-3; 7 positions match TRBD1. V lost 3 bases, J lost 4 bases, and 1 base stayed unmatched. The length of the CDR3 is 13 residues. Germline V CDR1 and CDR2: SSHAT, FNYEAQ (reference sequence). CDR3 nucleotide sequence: TGTGCCAGCAGCTTCACAGGGGCAGATACGCAGTATTTT. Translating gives CASSFTGADTQYF.

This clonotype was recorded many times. The CDR3 sequence is CASSTALTEMNTEAFF. The CDR3 nucleotides read TGTGCCAGCAGTACCGCTCTGACAGAGATGAACACTGAAGCTTTCTTT. The J gene is TRBJ1-1, the V gene TRBV5-4; TRBD1 might be the D (5 bases). There are 16 residues in the CDR3. Trimming took 5 bases from V and 0 from J, leaving 17 bases between them. Per germline, CDR1 SGHNT and CDR2 YYREEE (reference sequence).

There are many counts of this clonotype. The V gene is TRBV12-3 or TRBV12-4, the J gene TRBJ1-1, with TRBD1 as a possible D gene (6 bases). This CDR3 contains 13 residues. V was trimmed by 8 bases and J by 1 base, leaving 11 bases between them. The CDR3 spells CASGRTENTEAFF. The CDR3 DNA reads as TGTGCCAGCGGGAGGACAGAGAACACTGAAGCTTTCTTT.

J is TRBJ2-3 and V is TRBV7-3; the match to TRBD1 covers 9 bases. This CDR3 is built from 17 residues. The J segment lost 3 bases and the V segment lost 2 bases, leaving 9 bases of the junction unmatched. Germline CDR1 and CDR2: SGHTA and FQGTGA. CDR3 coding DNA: TGTGCCAGCAGCTTAGGGAACAGGGGGCTAGGGACAGATACGCAGTATTTT. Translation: CASSLGNRGLGTDTQYF.

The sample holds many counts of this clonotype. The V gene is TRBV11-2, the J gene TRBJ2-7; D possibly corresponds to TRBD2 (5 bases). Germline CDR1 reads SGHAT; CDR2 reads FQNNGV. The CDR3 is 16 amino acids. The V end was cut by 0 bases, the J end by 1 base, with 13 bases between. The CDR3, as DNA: TGTGCCAGCAGCTTAGATCGGGGAATCGTATCCTACGAGCAGTACTTC. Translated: CASSLDRGIVSYEQYF.

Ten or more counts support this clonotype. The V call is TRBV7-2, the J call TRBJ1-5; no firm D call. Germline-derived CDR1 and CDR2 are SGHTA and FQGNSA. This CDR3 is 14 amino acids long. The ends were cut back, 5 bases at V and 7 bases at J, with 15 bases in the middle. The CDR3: CASSDQRGGQPQHF. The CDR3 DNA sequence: TGTGCCAGCAGCGACCAGCGAGGCGGACAGCCCCAGCATTTT. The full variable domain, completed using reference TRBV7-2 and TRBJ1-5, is GAGVSQSPSNKVTEKGKDVELRCDPISGHTALYWYRQSLGQGLEFLIYFQGNSAPDKSGLPSDRFSAERTGGSVSTLTIQRTQQEDSAVYLCASSDQRGGQPQHFGDGTRLSIL.

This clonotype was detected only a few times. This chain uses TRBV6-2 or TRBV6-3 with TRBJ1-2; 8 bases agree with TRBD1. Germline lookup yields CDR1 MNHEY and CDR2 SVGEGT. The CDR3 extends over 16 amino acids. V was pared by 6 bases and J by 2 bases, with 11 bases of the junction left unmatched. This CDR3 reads CASRSQGAASNYGYTF. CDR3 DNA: TGTGCCAGCAGATCCCAGGGGGCGGCCTCAAACTATGGCTACACCTTC.

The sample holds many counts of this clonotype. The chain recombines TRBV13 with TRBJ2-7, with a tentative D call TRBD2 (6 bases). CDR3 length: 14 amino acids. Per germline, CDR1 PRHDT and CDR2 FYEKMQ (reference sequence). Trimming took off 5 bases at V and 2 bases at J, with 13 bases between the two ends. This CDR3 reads CASSLWGVTYEQYF. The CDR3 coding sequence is TGTGCCAGCAGCCTTTGGGGGGTAACCTACGAGCAGTACTTC.

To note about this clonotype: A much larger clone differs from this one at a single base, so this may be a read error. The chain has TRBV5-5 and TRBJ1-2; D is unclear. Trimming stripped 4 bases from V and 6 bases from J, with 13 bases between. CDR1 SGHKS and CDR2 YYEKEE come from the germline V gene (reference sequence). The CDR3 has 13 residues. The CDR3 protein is CASSARTADGYTF. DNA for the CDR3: TGTGCCAGCAGCGCACGGACGGCCGATGGCTACACCTTC.

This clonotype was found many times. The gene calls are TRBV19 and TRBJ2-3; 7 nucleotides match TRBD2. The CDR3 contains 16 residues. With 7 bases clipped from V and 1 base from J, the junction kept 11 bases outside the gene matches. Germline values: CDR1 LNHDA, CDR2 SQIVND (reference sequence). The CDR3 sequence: CASTSGRGLGTDTQYF. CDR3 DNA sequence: TGTGCCAGTACCTCGGGGAGGGGCTTGGGCACAGATACGCAGTATTTT.

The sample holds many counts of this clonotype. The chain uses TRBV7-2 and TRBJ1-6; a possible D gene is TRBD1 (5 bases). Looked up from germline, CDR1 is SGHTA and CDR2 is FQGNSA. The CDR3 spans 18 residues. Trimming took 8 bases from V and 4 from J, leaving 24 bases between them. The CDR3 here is CASAPEGPPLRYNSPLHF. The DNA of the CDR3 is TGTGCCAGCGCCCCGGAGGGACCCCCCTTAAGATATAATTCACCCCTCCACTTT.

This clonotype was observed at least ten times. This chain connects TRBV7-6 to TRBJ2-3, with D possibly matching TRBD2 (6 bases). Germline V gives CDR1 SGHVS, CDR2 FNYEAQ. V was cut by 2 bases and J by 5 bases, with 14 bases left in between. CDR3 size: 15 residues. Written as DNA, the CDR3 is TGTGCCAGCAGCTTATTCATTGCCGGGGGAGATACGCAGTATTTT. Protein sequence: CASSLFIAGGDTQYF.

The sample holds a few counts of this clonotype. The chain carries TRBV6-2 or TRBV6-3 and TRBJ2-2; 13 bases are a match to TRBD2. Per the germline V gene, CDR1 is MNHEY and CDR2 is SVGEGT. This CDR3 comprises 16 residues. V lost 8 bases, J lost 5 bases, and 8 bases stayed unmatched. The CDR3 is CASRPRTSGGTGELFF. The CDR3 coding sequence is TGTGCCAGCCGACCCCGGACTAGCGGGGGAACCGGGGAGCTGTTTTTT.